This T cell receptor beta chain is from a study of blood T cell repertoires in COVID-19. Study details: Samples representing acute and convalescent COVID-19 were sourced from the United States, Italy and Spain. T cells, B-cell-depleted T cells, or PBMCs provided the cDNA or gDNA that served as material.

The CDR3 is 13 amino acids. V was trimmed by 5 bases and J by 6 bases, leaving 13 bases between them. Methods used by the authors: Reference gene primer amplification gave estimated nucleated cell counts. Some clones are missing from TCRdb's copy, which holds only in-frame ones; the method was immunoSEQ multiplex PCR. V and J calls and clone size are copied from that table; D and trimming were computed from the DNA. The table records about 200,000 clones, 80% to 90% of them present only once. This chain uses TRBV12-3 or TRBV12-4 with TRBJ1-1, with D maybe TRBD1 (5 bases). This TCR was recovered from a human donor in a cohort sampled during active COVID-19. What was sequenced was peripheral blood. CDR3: CASSQQVWAEAFF. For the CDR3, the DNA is TGTGCCAGCAGTCAACAGGTTTGGGCTGAAGCTTTCTTT.